Following are 24 T cell receptor beta chains from one sample sequenced in a study of CD8+CD57+ T cells in acquired aplastic anemia. Patients chosen for sequencing had CD8+CD57+ cells that had expanded, as shown by flow cytometry. TCR beta VDJ combinations and CDR3 sequences were profiled from genomic DNA. TCRdb re-called the reads through MiXCR, storing one row per CDR3 protein. The sample consists of over 150,000 distinct CDR3 sequences, less than 60% of them appearing once. Sequenced: sorted CD4+, CD8+, or CD8+CD57+ T cells (not recorded which) from PBMCs. The receptors shown here come from a human donor with aplastic anemia.

The chain carries TRBV6-1 and TRBJ2-3, with D perhaps given as TRBD1 or TRBD2 (5 bases each). Germline V gives CDR1 MNHNS, CDR2 SASEGT. The CDR3 consists of 15 residues. The V end lost 6 bases, the J end lost 4 bases, and 17 bases lay between the germline ends. The CDR3 region has the DNA TGTGCCAGCAGCGAATTGGGAGAAGGGGCAGATACGCAGTATTTT. Amino acids: CASSELGEGADTQYF.

The chain is built from TRBV14 and TRBJ2-3; 8 bases line up with TRBD1. The V gene end was trimmed by 6 bases and the J gene end by 0 bases; junction bases not matched to a gene: 14. The germline CDR1 and CDR2 sequences are SGHDN and FVKESK. The CDR3 length is 18 residues. DNA of the CDR3: TGTGCCAGCAGGACCCCTCCGAGACAGGGGCGGAGCACAGATACGCAGTATTTT. It codes for CASRTPPRQGRSTDTQYF.

This clonotype appeared a single time. The V gene is TRBV10-2, the J gene TRBJ1-1, with D possibly being TRBD1 (5 bases). There are 15 residues in the CDR3. The germline V gene encodes CDR1 WSHSY and CDR2 SAAADI. V was clipped by 3 bases and J by 0 bases, with 11 bases between them. CDR3: CASSDDSRMNTEAFF. The DNA of the CDR3 is TGCGCCAGCAGTGACGACAGTAGAATGAACACTGAAGCTTTCTTT.

The gene calls are TRBV5-6 and TRBJ2-3; the D call may be TRBD1 or TRBD2 (6 bases each). V was pared by 0 bases and J by 4 bases, with 9 bases between. Per the germline V gene, CDR1 is SGHDT and CDR2 is YYEEEE. The CDR3 runs to 14 residues. Written as DNA, the CDR3 is TGTGCCAGCAGCTTGGGGGGGGCCTCAGATACGCAGTATTTT. This sequence encodes CASSLGGASDTQYF.

The table lists this clonotype with many counts. The chain has TRBV18 and TRBJ2-7, with 7 bases matching TRBD1. The CDR3 consists of 14 residues. Germline trimming cut 3 bases from V and 3 bases from J; bases unmatched to any gene: 5. CDR1 and CDR2 from the germline V gene are KGHSH and LQKENI. Written as DNA, the CDR3 is TGTGCCAGCTCACCGCCCGGGACAGTCTACGAGCAGTACTTC. Encoded protein: CASSPPGTVYEQYF.

This clonotype was observed a few times. The chain couples TRBV7-9 to TRBJ1-2; D gene unclear. Trimming shortened V by 9 bases and J by 3 bases, and 5 bases separated the two germline ends. CDR1 and CDR2 (germline): SEHNR, FQNEAQ (reference sequence). This CDR3 is 10 amino acids long. The CDR3 spells CASSDYGYTF. CDR3 in DNA: TGTGCCAGTTCGGACTATGGCTACACCTTC.

About this clonotype: The junction departs from germline at one end; a sequencing error may be responsible. This chain uses TRBV2 with TRBJ1-3; D is perhaps TRBD1 (6 bases). Germline CDR1 reads SNHLY; CDR2 reads FYNNEI. The CDR3 is 13 amino acids. CDR3 amino acids: CASRGATGSTIYF. The CDR3 DNA reads TGTGCCAGCAGGGGGGCCACTGGAAGCACCATATATTTT.

This rearrangement joins TRBV4-2 to TRBJ1-2; 7 nucleotides align to TRBD1. Germline V lookup: CDR1 LGHNA, CDR2 YNFKEQ. The CDR3 consists of 15 residues. V lost 4 bases, J lost 8 bases, and 13 bases stayed unmatched. The CDR3 bases are TGTGCCAGCAGCCTAAATGACAGGGCGCGGGAGGGCTACACCTTC. Amino acids: CASSLNDRAREGYTF.

The chain couples TRBV15 to TRBJ2-7; 10 nucleotides match TRBD2. After removal of 0 bases from V and 0 bases from J, the junction contained 5 bases not matched to a gene. Germline CDR1 and CDR2: LNHNV and YYDKDF (reference sequence). The CDR3 has 17 residues. The CDR3 DNA sequence: TGTGCCACCAGCAGAGAGGGAACTAGCGGGACCTCCTACGAGCAGTACTTC. It translates to CATSREGTSGTSYEQYF.

This clonotype showed up many times. This chain connects TRBV4-1 to TRBJ1-6; D gene uncertain. The germline V gene has CDR1 MGHRA and CDR2 YSYEKL. Between the trimmed V and J ends, which lost 2 bases and 7 bases, there was a span of 0 bases. This CDR3 spans 11 amino acids. CDR3 in DNA: TGCGCCAGCAGCCAAAATTCACCCCTCCACTTT. It specifies CASSQNSPLHF.

This clonotype was observed at least ten times. The chain is built from TRBV7-8 and TRBJ1-3; a weak D match, TRBD1 (5 bases). Germline CDR1 is SGHVS and CDR2 is FQNEAQ. The CDR3 covers 14 residues. The ends were cut back, 1 base at V and 4 bases at J, with 8 bases in the middle. The CDR3 DNA reads as TGTGCCAGCAGCTTAGGACAGACGGGAAACACCATATATTTT. Amino acids: CASSLGQTGNTIYF.

This clonotype was seen many times. The rearrangement links TRBV29-1 to TRBJ1-2, with D perhaps TRBD1 (5 bases). The V gene lost 4 bases and the J gene lost 3 bases, with 18 bases spanning the gap. Per germline, CDR1 SQVTM and CDR2 ANQGSEA. CDR3 length equals 15 residues. In DNA form, the CDR3 reads TGCAGCGTTGTTGAGGTACTAGGGGTTGACTATGGCTACACCTTC. Translation gives CSVVEVLGVDYGYTF.

The chain employs TRBV10-3 and TRBJ2-7; D perhaps matches TRBD1 (6 bases). Germline values: CDR1 ENHRY, CDR2 SYGVKD. The CDR3 is 14 amino acids. Trimming stripped 6 bases from V and 0 bases from J, with 12 bases between. The CDR3 nucleotides are TGTGCCATCAGCCGGGACACTTTCTCCTACGAGCAGTACTTC. It encodes CAISRDTFSYEQYF.

This clonotype was counted ten times or more. The chain is built from TRBV6-5 and TRBJ1-5, with TRBD1 as a possible D gene (6 bases). This CDR3 is built from 17 residues. Trimming shortened V by 0 bases and J by 6 bases, and 18 bases separated the two germline ends. Germline values: CDR1 MNHEY, CDR2 SVGAGI. CDR3: CASSYSMGGRASQPQHF. CDR3 coding DNA: TGTGCCAGCAGTTACTCGATGGGGGGCCGGGCATCTCAGCCCCAGCATTTT.

This clonotype has more than one count but fewer than ten. The chain is built from TRBV19 and TRBJ2-5, with D unclear. The germline V gene has CDR1 LNHDA and CDR2 SQIVND (reference sequence). The CDR3 has 12 residues. Trimming cost V 5 bases and J 0 bases, with 4 bases left between them. DNA for the CDR3: TGTGCCAGTAGTGTCGACCAAGAGACCCAGTACTTC. Translation gives CASSVDQETQYF.

The V and J genes are TRBV2 and TRBJ2-5; D gene unclear. CDR3 size: 13 residues. Between the trimmed V and J ends, which lost 4 bases and 2 bases, there was a span of 8 bases. Looked up from germline, CDR1 is SNHLY and CDR2 is FYNNEI. The CDR3 DNA follows: TGTGCCAGCAGTGGTAACAAACAAGAGACCCAGTACTTC. The encoded protein is CASSGNKQETQYF.

A single count supports this clonotype. The chain joins TRBV6-1 to TRBJ1-2; possibly TRBD1 for D (5 bases). CDR3 length equals 13 residues. The V gene lost 6 bases and the J gene lost 2 bases, with 10 bases spanning the gap. Germline V CDR1 and CDR2: MNHNS, SASEGT. CDR3 region: CASRITGNYGYTF. The CDR3 DNA reads TGTGCCAGCAGAATAACAGGAAACTATGGCTACACCTTC.

This clonotype was detected ten times or more. The chain uses TRBV2 and TRBJ1-2; D ambiguous. The V gene lost 3 bases and the J gene lost 0 bases, with 11 bases spanning the gap. Germline V lookup: CDR1 SNHLY, CDR2 FYNNEI. There are 15 residues in the CDR3. CDR3 region: CASSDEQRTNYGYTF. The CDR3 bases are TGTGCCAGCAGTGACGAGCAGCGAACTAACTATGGCTACACCTTC.

This clonotype was detected ten times or more. This chain connects TRBV7-3 to TRBJ2-5; TRBD2 agrees at 11 bases. Germline lookup yields CDR1 SGHTA and CDR2 FQGTGA. The CDR3 covers 16 residues. V lost 6 bases, J lost 5 bases, and 11 bases stayed unmatched. For the CDR3, the DNA is TGTGCCAGCAGTTGGCCGACTAGCGGGGCGGCGGAGACCCAGTACTTC. Its protein product is CASSWPTSGAAETQYF. The full variable domain, with the rest looked up from reference TRBV7-3 and TRBJ2-5, is GAGVSQTPSNKVTEKGKYVELRCDPISGHTALYWYRQSLGQGPEFLIYFQGTGAADDSGLPNDRFFAVRPEGSVSTLKIQRTERGDSAVYLCASSWPTSGAAETQYFGPGTRLLVL.

This clonotype occurred many times. The genes are TRBV7-8 and TRBJ1-5; TRBD1 might be the D (5 bases). Trimming took 0 bases from V and 6 from J, leaving 12 bases between them. The CDR3 has 15 amino acids. Germline V lookup: CDR1 SGHVS, CDR2 FQNEAQ. Written as DNA, the CDR3 is TGTGCCAGCAGCTTAGCTTGGGGGAGCCTTCAGCCCCAGCATTTT. It specifies CASSLAWGSLQPQHF.

V is TRBV7-9 and J is TRBJ2-3; TRBD2 matches at 10 bases. CDR3 size: 17 residues. Losses at the gene ends were 0 bases for V and 5 bases for J; bases not matched to a gene: 8. Germline CDR1 reads SEHNR; CDR2 reads FQNEAQ (reference sequence). CDR3 residues: CASSLAGSGRPKDTQYF. CDR3 nucleotide sequence: TGTGCCAGCAGCTTAGCAGGTAGCGGGAGGCCCAAAGATACGCAGTATTTT.

This clonotype was counted only a few times. This chain uses TRBV19 with TRBJ1-1; D perhaps matches TRBD1 (5 bases). The germline gives CDR1 LNHDA, CDR2 SQIVND (reference sequence). The CDR3 is made up of 12 amino acids. Trimming took off 7 bases at V and 0 bases at J, with 6 bases between the two ends. The CDR3 here is CASMDMNTEAFF. The CDR3 DNA sequence: TGTGCCAGTATGGACATGAACACTGAAGCTTTCTTT. Drawing the rest from reference TRBV19 and TRBJ1-1, the complete variable domain is DGGITQSPKYLFRKEGQNVTLSCEQNLNHDAMYWYRQDPGQGLRLIYYSQIVNDFQKGDIAEGYSVSREKKESFPLTVTSAQKNPTAFYLCASMDMNTEAFFGQGTRLTVV.

This clonotype came up many times. The chain has TRBV12-5 and TRBJ2-7; D may be TRBD2 (6 bases). The CDR3 runs 14 residues. Germline lookup yields CDR1 LGHNT and CDR2 FRNRAP. The V end was cut by 3 bases, the J end by 4 bases, with 13 bases between. CDR3 sequence: CASGFDGGLYEQYF. In DNA form, the CDR3 reads TGTGCTAGTGGTTTTGACGGGGGACTTTACGAGCAGTACTTC.

J is TRBJ2-7 and V is TRBV7-6; 14 nucleotides align to TRBD2. Trimming at V came to 5 bases and at J to 3 bases, leaving 9 bases not matched to a gene. Germline V gives CDR1 SGHVS, CDR2 FNYEAQ. This CDR3 spans 17 amino acids. CDR3 nucleotides: TGTGCCAGCAGCCGTATAAAAGGACTAGCGGGGGGCTACGAGCAGTACTTC. Amino acid sequence: CASSRIKGLAGGYEQYF. The full variable domain, completed using reference TRBV7-6 and TRBJ2-7, is GAGVSQSPRYKVTKRGQDVALRCDPISGHVSLYWYRQALGQGPEFLTYFNYEAQQDKSGLPNDRFSAERPEGSISTLTIQRTEQRDSAMYRCASSRIKGLAGGYEQYFGPGTRLTVT.